This is a list of T cell receptor beta chains from one sample in a study of CD8 T cells in Susac syndrome. TCRdb independently ran MiXCR on the immunoSEQ multiplex PCR reads; one entry per CDR3 protein. The sample includes more than 250,000 distinct CDR3 sequences, roughly nine tenths of them seen just once. Sequenced: CD4+ T cells from PBMCs. The receptors here all came from a human donor with multiple sclerosis. Both conserved end residues are part of each CDR3. The D gene is left open where the match is weak. Expanded clones are given a class, and other clones once, few, many or no size at all.

TRBJ2-3,-,-,TRBV12-3/TRBV12-4,CASSLWVTGTDTQYF,TGTGCCAGCAGTTTATGGGTGACGGGGACAGATACGCAGTATTTT
TRBJ2-6,-,once,TRBV27,CASSRNEDLSGANVLTF,TGTGCCAGCAGCCGGAATGAGGACCTGTCTGGGGCCAACGTCCTGACTTTC
TRBJ2-7,-,-,TRBV5-6,CASSLTGTSYEQYF,TGTGCCAGCAGCTTGACCGGGACCTCCTACGAGCAGTACTTC
TRBJ2-5,TRBD1,-,TRBV7-2,CASSLSRGRGPQETQYF,TGTGCCAGCAGCTTAAGCAGGGGGAGAGGACCTCAAGAGACCCAGTACTTC
TRBJ1-1,-,once,TRBV9,CASSRGADTEAFF,TGTGCCAGCAGTAGGGGGGCCGACACTGAAGCTTTCTTT
TRBJ2-7,TRBD1,-,TRBV18,CASSPQAGTGTYEQYF,TGTGCCAGCTCACCGCAAGCCGGGACAGGCACCTACGAGCAGTACTTC
TRBJ1-1,-,-,TRBV12-3/TRBV12-4,CASGQGGTEAFF,TGTGCCAGCGGGCAGGGAGGCACTGAAGCTTTCTTT
TRBJ2-2,-,once,TRBV7-2,CASSLDQSTGELFF,TGTGCCAGCAGCTTGGATCAGAGCACCGGGGAGCTGTTTTTT
TRBJ2-3,-,once,TRBV30,CAWSVSLVLDTQYF,TGTGCCTGGAGTGTATCGCTGGTGCTGGATACGCAGTATTTT
TRBJ1-6,TRBD1,-,TRBV7-2,CASSQRDRDSPLHF,TGTGCCAGCAGCCAAAGGGACAGAGATTCACCCCTCCACTTT
TRBJ2-7,-,-,TRBV4-1,CASSQLPGRAGKEQYF,TGCGCCAGCAGCCAACTGCCCGGCAGGGCAGGGAAAGAGCAGTACTTC
TRBJ2-1,-,-,TRBV25-1,CASSPGTASNEQFF,TGTGCCAGCAGTCCAGGGACGGCTTCCAATGAGCAGTTCTTC